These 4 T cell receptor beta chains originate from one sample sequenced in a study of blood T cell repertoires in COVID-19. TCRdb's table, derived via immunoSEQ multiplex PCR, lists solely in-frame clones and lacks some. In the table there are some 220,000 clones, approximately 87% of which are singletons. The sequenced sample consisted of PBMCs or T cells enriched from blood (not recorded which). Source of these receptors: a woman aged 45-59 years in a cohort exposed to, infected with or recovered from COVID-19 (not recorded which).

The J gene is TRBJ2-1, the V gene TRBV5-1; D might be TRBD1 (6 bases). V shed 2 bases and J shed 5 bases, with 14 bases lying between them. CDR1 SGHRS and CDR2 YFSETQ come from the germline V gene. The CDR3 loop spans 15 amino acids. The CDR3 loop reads CASSLRGIPHNEQFF. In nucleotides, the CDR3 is TGCGCCAGCAGCTTAAGGGGGATCCCACACAATGAGCAGTTCTTC. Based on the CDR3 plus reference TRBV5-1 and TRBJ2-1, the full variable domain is KAGVTQTPRYLIKTRGQQVTLSCSPISGHRSVSWYQQTPGQGLQFLFEYFSETQRNKGNFPGRFSGRQFSNSRSEMNVSTLELGDSALYLCASSLRGIPHNEQFFGPGTRLTVL.

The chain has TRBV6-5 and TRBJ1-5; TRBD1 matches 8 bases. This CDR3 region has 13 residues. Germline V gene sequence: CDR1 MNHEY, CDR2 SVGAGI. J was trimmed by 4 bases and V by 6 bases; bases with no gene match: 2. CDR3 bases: TGTGCCAGCAGGGGACAGGAAAATCAGCCCCAGCATTTT. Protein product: CASRGQENQPQHF.

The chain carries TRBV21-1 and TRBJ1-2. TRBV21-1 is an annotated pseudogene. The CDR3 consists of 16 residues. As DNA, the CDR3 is TGTGCCAGCACTTGCAGGGGAGCGGGAGCTAACTATGGCTACACCTTC. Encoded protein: CASTCRGAGANYGYTF.

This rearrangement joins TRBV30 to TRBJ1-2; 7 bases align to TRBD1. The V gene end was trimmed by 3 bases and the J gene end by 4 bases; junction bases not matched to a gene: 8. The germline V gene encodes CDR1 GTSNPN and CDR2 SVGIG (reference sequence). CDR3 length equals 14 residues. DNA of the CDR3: TGTGCCTGGAGCGCAGGGGGACCCCTCTATGGCTACACCTTC. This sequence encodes CAWSAGGPLYGYTF.